Reported below is one TCR beta chain. This sample also contains other DNA sequences that code for the same CDR3. V lost 4 bases, J lost 2 bases, and 6 bases stayed unmatched. This CDR3 region has 16 residues. CDR1 and CDR2 from the germline V gene are MNHEY and SVGAGI. In the authors' workflow: Amplification from reference gene primers served as the basis for estimated nucleated cell counts. The data were produced by immunoSEQ multiplex PCR, yet TCRdb's version contains in-frame clones alone and is incomplete. That table gives V, J and clone size, and the DNA gave D and trimming. The data hold about 200,000 clones, with roughly 80% observed a single time. This specimen belongs to a study of blood T cell repertoires in COVID-19. Study overall: Collection of acute and convalescent COVID-19 samples took place in the United States, Italy and Spain. T cells, B-cell-depleted T cells, or PBMCs supplied cDNA or gDNA.

This TCR derives from a human donor in a cohort sampled during active COVID-19. V gene TRBV6-5 combines with J gene TRBJ2-7; the match to TRBD2 covers 12 bases. Sequencing was performed on peripheral blood. CDR3 region: CASSSLTSGRPYEQYF. The CDR3 nucleotides read TGTGCCAGCAGTTCCCTGACTAGCGGGAGACCCTACGAGCAGTACTTC.